Listed here are 6 T cell receptor beta chains from one sample, sequenced in a study of beta chain features in type 1 diabetes. No antigen has been identified for these receptors. Expressed TCRB transcripts were sequenced because the isolated RNA had all been reverse transcribed beforehand. Repertoires were generated with immunoSEQ multiplex PCR, while TCRdb's copy carries only in-frame clones and drops some. The table has some 350,000 clones, about 13% seen once. Overall study findings and caveats: Researchers report that Type 1 diabetes patients had moderately but significantly shorter TCRB CDR3s across all four CD4+ subsets.

Material for sequencing was naive CD4+ T cells from blood. The receptors come from a woman under 30 with type 1 diabetes.

This clone was recorded once. The chain couples TRBV11-2 to TRBJ2-1; 9 bases are shared with TRBD2. Per the germline V gene, CDR1 is SGHAT and CDR2 is FQNNGV. There are 15 residues in the CDR3. After removal of 0 bases from V and 7 bases from J, the junction contained 4 bases not matched to a gene. Written as DNA, the CDR3 is TGTGCCAGCAGCTTAGAGCGGGAGGGCGGGAATGAGCAGTTCTTC. Protein sequence: CASSLEREGGNEQFF.

The V call is TRBV29-1, the J call TRBJ2-5; perhaps TRBD1 as D (7 bases). Germline CDR1 reads SQVTM; CDR2 reads ANQGSEA. This CDR3 has 16 residues. V was shortened by 7 bases and J by 1 base, with 22 bases between the two germline ends. This CDR3 is CSARGARAGLQETQYF. The CDR3, as DNA: TGCAGCGCCAGGGGGGCTCGGGCGGGGCTCCAAGAGACCCAGTACTTC.

This clone has a handful of counts. The V gene is TRBV7-9, the J gene TRBJ1-1, with 9 bases that match TRBD1. Germline lookup yields CDR1 SEHNR and CDR2 FQNEAQ (reference sequence). This CDR3 comprises 14 residues. V gave up 5 bases and J gave up 5 bases; unmatched junction bases: 6. In DNA form, the CDR3 reads TGTGCCAGCAGCGTTAACAGGGGGCGGACTGAAGCTTTCTTT. Encoded protein: CASSVNRGRTEAFF.

This chain links TRBV7-8 with TRBJ2-3, with unresolved D. Trimming took off 1 base at V and 0 bases at J, with 14 bases between the two ends. Germline assignment: CDR1 SGHVS and CDR2 FQNEAQ. The CDR3 is 17 amino acids. Here the CDR3 DNA reads TGTGCCAGCAGCTTAGGGAGTACGAGCGCTAGCACAGATACGCAGTATTTT. Protein product: CASSLGSTSASTDTQYF.

This rearrangement joins TRBV5-1 to TRBJ2-7, with a weak D call TRBD1 (6 bases). The V and J ends lost 6 bases and 1 base respectively, with 11 bases between them. The CDR3 covers 13 residues. The germline CDR1 and CDR2 sequences are SGHRS and YFSETQ. CDR3 in DNA: TGCGCCAGCAATCTAGGGGGATCCTACGAGCAGTACTTC. Its translation: CASNLGGSYEQYF.

The rearrangement joins TRBV6-5 to TRBJ2-5; TRBD1 agrees at 11 bases. The CDR3 covers 15 residues. Germline V CDR1 and CDR2: MNHEY, SVGAGI. The J segment lost 5 bases and the V segment lost 4 bases, leaving 6 bases of the junction unmatched. CDR3 sequence: CASSWTGQGEETQYF. CDR3 nucleotide sequence: TGTGCCAGCAGTTGGACGGGACAGGGGGAGGAGACCCAGTACTTC.